This is a list of T cell receptor beta chains from one sample in a study of cytomegalovirus exposure and HLA in healthy donors. Sequencing was performed with immunoSEQ multiplex PCR; in TCRdb, only in-frame clones are kept and a portion is missing. The sample lists 110,000 or so clones, approximately 74% seen once, with 4% to 5% in the top ten. Sequencing input: PBMCs. These receptors all stem from a woman aged 35 to 49 in good health and CMV-seropositive. Both conserved end residues are part of each CDR3. The order of the fields is CDR3 protein, CDR3 DNA, J gene, clone size, V gene, D gene. D genes are given only for firm matches. Clone sizes are given selectively: once, few, many, or a class where the clone is expanded.

CDR3: CASSVTAKSSGNTIYF; DNA: TGTGCCAGCAGTGTGACAGCAAAGAGCTCTGGAAACACCATATATTTT; J: TRBJ1-3; size: .; V: TRBV6-1; D: .
CDR3: CASSILGDQPQHF; DNA: TGTGCCAGTAGTATTTTAGGAGATCAGCCCCAGCATTTT; J: TRBJ1-5; size: .; V: TRBV19; D: .
CDR3: CASSTQGDQPQHF; DNA: TGTGCCAGCAGCACCCAGGGCGATCAGCCCCAGCATTTT; J: TRBJ1-5; size: .; V: TRBV7-9; D: .
CDR3: CSVQTTSGGANEQFF; DNA: TGCAGCGTCCAAACGACTAGCGGGGGGGCAAATGAGCAGTTCTTC; J: TRBJ2-1; size: .; V: TRBV29-1; D: TRBD2
CDR3: CASSFLAATPGDEQYF; DNA: TGTGCCAGCAGCTTTTTGGCTGCCACACCGGGGGACGAGCAGTACTTC; J: TRBJ2-7; size: .; V: TRBV7-9; D: .
CDR3: CASSRTGGSGSNQPQHF; DNA: TGTGCCAGCTCTCGGACAGGGGGATCAGGGAGCAATCAGCCCCAGCATTTT; J: TRBJ1-5; size: .; V: TRBV27; D: TRBD1
CDR3: CASSQRLRQGFYEQYF; DNA: TGTGCCAGCAGCCAGAGGTTGAGACAGGGATTTTACGAGCAGTACTTC; J: TRBJ2-7; size: .; V: TRBV14; D: TRBD1
CDR3: CASSPGVAQSYEQYF; DNA: TGCGCCAGCAGCCCAGGGGTCGCCCAATCCTACGAGCAGTACTTC; J: TRBJ2-7; size: .; V: TRBV5-1; D: .
CDR3: CASSEAGGLAGADTQYF; DNA: TGTGCCAGCAGTGAAGCGGGGGGTCTAGCTGGTGCGGATACGCAGTATTTT; J: TRBJ2-3; size: .; V: TRBV2; D: .
CDR3: CASSQEGRVDTEAFF; DNA: TGCGCCAGCAGCCAAGAGGGGAGGGTAGACACTGAAGCTTTCTTT; J: TRBJ1-1; size: .; V: TRBV4-3; D: .
CDR3: CASTLDAILNTEAFF; DNA: TGTGCCAGCACCCTAGACGCTATCTTAAACACTGAAGCTTTCTTT; J: TRBJ1-1; size: .; V: TRBV28; D: .
CDR3: CASSLTTAGGHEQYF; DNA: TGTGCCAGCAGCTTGACGACCGCGGGAGGCCACGAGCAGTACTTC; J: TRBJ2-7; size: .; V: TRBV7-8; D: TRBD2
CDR3: CASSFLMGASGQETQYF; DNA: TGTGCCAGCAGTTTCCTGATGGGCGCTAGCGGGCAAGAGACCCAGTACTTC; J: TRBJ2-5; size: .; V: TRBV7-9; D: TRBD2
CDR3: CASSERAGGMTGTDTQYF; DNA: TGTGCCAGTAGCGAACGGGCGGGGGGGATGACTGGCACAGATACGCAGTATTTT; J: TRBJ2-3; size: .; V: TRBV19; D: TRBD2
CDR3: CASSVHGVGEQFF; DNA: TGTGCCAGCAGTGTACACGGGGTTGGGGAGCAGTTCTTC; J: TRBJ2-1; size: .; V: TRBV6-1; D: .
CDR3: CASTPRGGVDQPQHF; DNA: TGTGCCAGCACCCCACGAGGGGGTGTTGATCAGCCCCAGCATTTT; J: TRBJ1-5; size: .; V: TRBV5-5; D: .
CDR3: CASSGGPINEQFF; DNA: TGTGCCAGTAGCGGGGGGCCCATCAATGAGCAGTTCTTC; J: TRBJ2-1; size: .; V: TRBV6-5; D: TRBD2
CDR3: CATSNPGYGYTF; DNA: TGTGCCACCAGTAATCCAGGCTATGGCTACACCTTC; J: TRBJ1-2; size: .; V: TRBV15; D: .
CDR3: CASSNYLAGGSDTQYF; DNA: TGTGCCAGCAGCAACTATCTAGCGGGGGGGTCCGATACGCAGTATTTT; J: TRBJ2-3; size: .; V: TRBV7-8; D: TRBD2
CDR3: CASSPTGPTDTQYF; DNA: TGTGCCAGCTCACCAACAGGGCCCACAGATACGCAGTATTTT; J: TRBJ2-3; size: .; V: TRBV18; D: .
CDR3: CASSEGNILSNQPQHF; DNA: TGTGCCAGCAGTGAGGGCAACATTTTATCCAATCAGCCCCAGCATTTT; J: TRBJ1-5; size: .; V: TRBV6-1; D: .
CDR3: CASSQGTGNYGYTF; DNA: TGCGCCAGCAGCCAAGGGACAGGGAACTATGGCTACACCTTC; J: TRBJ1-2; size: .; V: TRBV4-1; D: TRBD1
CDR3: CASSLASASYNEQFF; DNA: TGTGCCAGCAGCTTAGCTAGCGCGTCCTACAATGAGCAGTTCTTC; J: TRBJ2-1; size: once; V: TRBV11-2; D: .
CDR3: CASSQSTGYAAFF; DNA: TGTGCCAGCAGCCAATCTACAGGGTATGCCGCTTTCTTT; J: TRBJ1-1; size: .; V: TRBV14; D: .
CDR3: CASSLPPGRAKNIQYF; DNA: TGCGCCAGCAGCCTCCCCCCGGGAAGGGCCAAAAACATTCAGTACTTC; J: TRBJ2-4; size: .; V: TRBV4-1; D: .
CDR3: CASSPPGQGITDTQYF; DNA: TGTGCCAGCTCACCCCCGGGACAGGGGATCACAGATACGCAGTATTTT; J: TRBJ2-3; size: .; V: TRBV18; D: TRBD1
CDR3: CASSYSGRGTQQFF; DNA: TGTGCCAGCAGTTATAGCGGGAGGGGGACACAGCAGTTCTTC; J: TRBJ2-1; size: .; V: TRBV6-5; D: TRBD2
CDR3: CSVELQGSTDTQYF; DNA: TGCAGCGTTGAATTACAGGGTAGCACAGATACGCAGTATTTT; J: TRBJ2-3; size: .; V: TRBV29-1; D: .
CDR3: CASSWDKKYRMNTEAFF; DNA: TGTGCCAGCAGCTGGGACAAGAAATACCGCATGAACACTGAAGCTTTCTTT; J: TRBJ1-1; size: few; V: TRBV5-4; D: .
CDR3: CSVVEGARSSYEQYF; DNA: TGCAGCGTTGTTGAGGGGGCGCGGAGCTCCTACGAGCAGTACTTC; J: TRBJ2-7; size: .; V: TRBV29-1; D: TRBD1
CDR3: CAISEQTGGVTEAFF; DNA: TGTGCCATCAGTGAACAGACAGGGGGTGTCACTGAAGCTTTCTTT; J: TRBJ1-1; size: .; V: TRBV10-3; D: TRBD1
CDR3: CASSLSLAGGYNEQFF; DNA: TGTGCCAGCAGTTTGTCGCTAGCGGGAGGTTACAATGAGCAGTTCTTC; J: TRBJ2-1; size: .; V: TRBV27; D: TRBD2
CDR3: CASSPPGQGFQETQYF; DNA: TGTGCCAGCAGCCCCCCGGGACAGGGGTTCCAAGAGACCCAGTACTTC; J: TRBJ2-5; size: .; V: TRBV7-9; D: TRBD1
CDR3: CASSPGQGGGNQPQHF; DNA: TGCGCCAGCAGCCCTGGACAGGGGGGGGGCAATCAGCCCCAGCATTTT; J: TRBJ1-5; size: .; V: TRBV5-1; D: TRBD1
CDR3: CAWSVGGQGARRWNSPLHF; DNA: TGTGCCTGGAGTGTGGGGGGACAGGGGGCGCGAAGATGGAATTCACCCCTCCACTTT; J: TRBJ1-6; size: .; V: TRBV30; D: TRBD1
CDR3: CASSLPFSNEQFF; DNA: TGTGCCAGCAGCCTACCTTTTTCCAATGAGCAGTTCTTC; J: TRBJ2-1; size: .; V: TRBV5-4; D: .
CDR3: CASSSLTSGSGEQYF; DNA: TGTGCCAGCAGTTCCCTGACTAGCGGGAGTGGCGAGCAGTACTTC; J: TRBJ2-7; size: .; V: TRBV6-5; D: TRBD2
CDR3: CASSVRDRGNQPQHF; DNA: TGTGCCAGCAGTGTCCGGGACAGAGGCAATCAGCCCCAGCATTTT; J: TRBJ1-5; size: few; V: TRBV28; D: TRBD1
CDR3: CASSQDTKSYNEQFF; DNA: TGCGCCAGCAGCCAGGACACAAAATCCTACAATGAGCAGTTCTTC; J: TRBJ2-1; size: .; V: TRBV4-1; D: .
CDR3: CASSRGTGSFIDGYTF; DNA: TGTGCCAGCAGCCGCGGGACAGGTTCCTTTATCGATGGCTACACCTTC; J: TRBJ1-2; size: .; V: TRBV14; D: TRBD1
CDR3: CASTKNRDGYTF; DNA: TGTGCCAGTACCAAAAACAGAGATGGCTACACCTTC; J: TRBJ1-2; size: .; V: TRBV19; D: .
CDR3: CASRGGTGGRQPQHF; DNA: TGTGCCAGCAGGGGGGGGACAGGGGGCCGGCAGCCCCAGCATTTT; J: TRBJ1-5; size: .; V: TRBV6-1; D: TRBD1
CDR3: CASSLLRTGRDNEQFF; DNA: TGTGCCAGCAGCTTACTCCGGACAGGGAGGGACAATGAGCAGTTCTTC; J: TRBJ2-1; size: .; V: TRBV11-2; D: .
CDR3: CASRTGGNTEAFF; DNA: TGTGCCAGCAGAACAGGGGGGAACACTGAAGCTTTCTTT; J: TRBJ1-1; size: .; V: TRBV5-5; D: TRBD1
CDR3: CASSQALNTEAFF; DNA: TGTGCCAGCAGCCAAGCATTGAACACTGAAGCTTTCTTT; J: TRBJ1-1; size: .; V: TRBV14; D: .
CDR3: CASSLAPRLDGYTF; DNA: TGTGCCAGCAGCTTAGCTCCCCGGTTGGATGGCTACACCTTC; J: TRBJ1-2; size: .; V: TRBV7-9; D: .
CDR3: CASSHRRRGGTEAFF; DNA: TGTGCCAGCAGCCACCGCCGCAGGGGCGGCACTGAAGCTTTCTTT; J: TRBJ1-1; size: .; V: TRBV4-2; D: .
CDR3: CASSPGGGAGTEAFF; DNA: TGTGCCAGCTCACCCGGTGGGGGGGCGGGCACTGAAGCTTTCTTT; J: TRBJ1-1; size: .; V: TRBV18; D: .
CDR3: CASSWGGSGSTGETQYF; DNA: TGTGCCAGCAGTTGGGGGGGGTCAGGCTCTACGGGGGAGACCCAGTACTTC; J: TRBJ2-5; size: .; V: TRBV2; D: TRBD2
CDR3: CASSRTSGGREQYF; DNA: TGCGCCAGCAGCAGGACTAGCGGGGGTAGAGAGCAGTACTTC; J: TRBJ2-7; size: .; V: TRBV4-1; D: TRBD2